This T cell receptor beta chain is drawn from a study of T cells after yellow fever vaccination. Study overall: Preparation of the low-cell-number fractions used SMART-Seq v4 Ultra Low Input.

5'RACE template switching added a universal primer site and UMIs to TCR cDNA. Each CDR3 protein is one row after TCRdb ran MiXCR on the 5' RACE reads. This sample has about 300,000 distinct CDR3 sequences, with about 6.9% found just once. Study outcomes and limitations: The secondary response showed a weaker magnitude and a faster peak, day 5 versus 15.

This clonotype was counted at least ten times. What it binds is unknown. This specimen consisted of PBMCs, obtained 35 to 50 days after the first yellow fever vaccination. The receptor was isolated from a man between 18 and 29 years old who received the YFV17D yellow fever vaccine.

The CDR3 spells CASSLDGGEQYV. DNA of the CDR3: TGTGCCAGCAGTCTGGACGGAGGGGAGCAGTACGTC. This chain connects TRBV2 to TRBJ2-7; tentatively, D is TRBD2 (6 bases). The CDR3 has 12 residues. Trimming cost V 5 bases and J 7 bases, with 12 bases left between them. The germline CDR1 and CDR2 sequences are SNHLY and FYNNEI.